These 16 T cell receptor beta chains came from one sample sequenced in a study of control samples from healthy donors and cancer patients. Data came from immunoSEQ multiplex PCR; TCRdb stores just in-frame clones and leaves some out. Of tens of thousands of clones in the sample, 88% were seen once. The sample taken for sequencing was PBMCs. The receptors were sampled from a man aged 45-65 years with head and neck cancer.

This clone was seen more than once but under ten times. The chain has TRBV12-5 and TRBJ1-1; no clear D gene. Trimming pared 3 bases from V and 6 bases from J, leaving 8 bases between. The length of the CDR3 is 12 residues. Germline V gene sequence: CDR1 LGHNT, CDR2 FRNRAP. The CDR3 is CASGLGYAEAFF. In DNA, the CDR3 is TGTGCTAGTGGTTTAGGATACGCTGAAGCTTTCTTT.

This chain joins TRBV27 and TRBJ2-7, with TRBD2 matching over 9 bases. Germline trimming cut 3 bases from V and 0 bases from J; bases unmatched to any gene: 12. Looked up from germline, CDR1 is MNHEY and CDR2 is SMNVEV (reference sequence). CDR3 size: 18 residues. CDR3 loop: CASSFPIEGTSFSYEQYF. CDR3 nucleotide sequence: TGTGCCAGCAGTTTCCCGATCGAAGGGACTAGCTTCTCCTACGAGCAGTACTTC.

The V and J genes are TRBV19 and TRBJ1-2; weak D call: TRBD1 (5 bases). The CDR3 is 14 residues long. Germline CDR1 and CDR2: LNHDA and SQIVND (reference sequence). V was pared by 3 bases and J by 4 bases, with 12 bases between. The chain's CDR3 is CASSISSGSYGYTF. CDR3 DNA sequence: TGTGCCAGTAGTATCAGTTCAGGGAGCTATGGCTACACCTTC.

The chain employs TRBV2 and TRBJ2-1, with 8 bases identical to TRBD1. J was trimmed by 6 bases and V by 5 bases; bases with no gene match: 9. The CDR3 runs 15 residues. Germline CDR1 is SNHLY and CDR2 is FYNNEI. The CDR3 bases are TGTGCCAGCAGTCAACTTACAGGGGGACGCAATGAGCAGTTCTTC. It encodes CASSQLTGGRNEQFF.

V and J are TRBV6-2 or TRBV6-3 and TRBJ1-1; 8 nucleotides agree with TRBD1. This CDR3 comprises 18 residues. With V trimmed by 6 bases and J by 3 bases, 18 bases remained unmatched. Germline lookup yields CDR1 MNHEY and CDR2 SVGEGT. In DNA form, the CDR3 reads TGTGCCAGCAGCTTACTGTTCGGACAGGGAGTATGGGACACTGAAGCTTTCTTT. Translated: CASSLLFGQGVWDTEAFF.

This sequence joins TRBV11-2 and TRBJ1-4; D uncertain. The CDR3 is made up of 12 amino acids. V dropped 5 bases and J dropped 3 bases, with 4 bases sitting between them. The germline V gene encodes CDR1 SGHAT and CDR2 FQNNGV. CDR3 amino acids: CASSVANEKLFF. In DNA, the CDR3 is TGTGCCAGCAGCGTAGCTAATGAAAAACTGTTTTTT.

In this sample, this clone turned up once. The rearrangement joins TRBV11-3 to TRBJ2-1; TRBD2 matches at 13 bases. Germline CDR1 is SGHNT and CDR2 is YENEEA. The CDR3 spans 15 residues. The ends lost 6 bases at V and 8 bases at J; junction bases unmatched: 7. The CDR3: CASRRTSGGAHEQFF. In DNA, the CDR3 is TGTGCCAGCAGGCGCACTAGCGGGGGGGCTCATGAGCAGTTCTTC.

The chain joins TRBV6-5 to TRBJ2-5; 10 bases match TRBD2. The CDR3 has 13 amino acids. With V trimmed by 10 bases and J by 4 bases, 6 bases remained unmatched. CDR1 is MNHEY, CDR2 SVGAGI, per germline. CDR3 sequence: CATQAGGRETQYF. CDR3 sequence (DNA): TGTGCCACCCAAGCGGGGGGGCGAGAGACCCAGTACTTC.

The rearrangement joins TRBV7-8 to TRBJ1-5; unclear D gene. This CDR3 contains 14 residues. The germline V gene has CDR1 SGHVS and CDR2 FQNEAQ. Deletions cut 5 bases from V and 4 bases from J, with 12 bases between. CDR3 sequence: CASSPLPLNQPQHF. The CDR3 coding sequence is TGTGCCAGCAGCCCTCTTCCCCTTAATCAGCCCCAGCATTTT. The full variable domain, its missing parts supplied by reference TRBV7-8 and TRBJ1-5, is GAGVSQSPRYKVAKRGQDVALRCDPISGHVSLFWYQQALGQGPEFLTYFQNEAQLDKSGLPSDRFFAERPEGSVSTLKIQRTQQEDSAVYLCASSPLPLNQPQHFGDGTRLSIL.

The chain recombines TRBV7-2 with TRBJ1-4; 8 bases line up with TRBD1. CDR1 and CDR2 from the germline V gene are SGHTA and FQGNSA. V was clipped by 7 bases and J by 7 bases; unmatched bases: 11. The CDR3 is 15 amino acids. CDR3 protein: CASTYPGTGSEKLFF. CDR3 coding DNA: TGTGCCAGCACCTACCCGGGGACAGGCAGTGAAAAACTGTTTTTT.

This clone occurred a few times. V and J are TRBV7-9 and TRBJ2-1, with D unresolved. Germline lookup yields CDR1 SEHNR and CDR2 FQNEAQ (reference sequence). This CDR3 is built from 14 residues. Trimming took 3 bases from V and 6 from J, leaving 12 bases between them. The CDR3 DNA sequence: TGTGCCAGCAGCTTGGCTCTGGGGATCAATGAGCAGTTCTTC. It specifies CASSLALGINEQFF.

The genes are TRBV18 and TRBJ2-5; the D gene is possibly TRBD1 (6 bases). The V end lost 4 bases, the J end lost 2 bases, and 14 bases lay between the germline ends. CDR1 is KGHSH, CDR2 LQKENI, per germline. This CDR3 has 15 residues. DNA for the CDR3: TGTGCCAGCTCACGCACCGGGACACGACAAGAGACCCAGTACTTC. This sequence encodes CASSRTGTRQETQYF.

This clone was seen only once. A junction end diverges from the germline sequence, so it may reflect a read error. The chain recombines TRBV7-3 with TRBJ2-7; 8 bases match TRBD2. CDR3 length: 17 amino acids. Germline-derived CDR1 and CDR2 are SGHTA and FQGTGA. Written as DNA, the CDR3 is TGTGCCAGCAGCCTAACCAGAGCGGGAGTTCCCTCCTACGAGCAGTACTTC. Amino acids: CASSLTRAGVPSYEQYF.

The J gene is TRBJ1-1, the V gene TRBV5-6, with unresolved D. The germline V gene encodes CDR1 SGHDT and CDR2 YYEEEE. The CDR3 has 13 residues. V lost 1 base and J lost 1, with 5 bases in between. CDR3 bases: TGTGCCAGCAGCTTGCTTGAGAACACTGAAGCTTTCTTT. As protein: CASSLLENTEAFF.

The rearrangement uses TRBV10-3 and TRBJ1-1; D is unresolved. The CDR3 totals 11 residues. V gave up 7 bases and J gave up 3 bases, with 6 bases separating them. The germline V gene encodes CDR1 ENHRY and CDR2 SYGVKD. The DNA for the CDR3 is TGTGCCATCAAACGGGACACTGAAGCTTTCTTT. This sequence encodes CAIKRDTEAFF.

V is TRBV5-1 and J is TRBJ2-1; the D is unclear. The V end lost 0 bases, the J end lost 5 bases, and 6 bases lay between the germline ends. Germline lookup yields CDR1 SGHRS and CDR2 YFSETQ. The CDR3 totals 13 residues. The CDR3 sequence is CASSLAANNEQFF. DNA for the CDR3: TGCGCCAGCAGCTTGGCGGCGAACAATGAGCAGTTCTTC.